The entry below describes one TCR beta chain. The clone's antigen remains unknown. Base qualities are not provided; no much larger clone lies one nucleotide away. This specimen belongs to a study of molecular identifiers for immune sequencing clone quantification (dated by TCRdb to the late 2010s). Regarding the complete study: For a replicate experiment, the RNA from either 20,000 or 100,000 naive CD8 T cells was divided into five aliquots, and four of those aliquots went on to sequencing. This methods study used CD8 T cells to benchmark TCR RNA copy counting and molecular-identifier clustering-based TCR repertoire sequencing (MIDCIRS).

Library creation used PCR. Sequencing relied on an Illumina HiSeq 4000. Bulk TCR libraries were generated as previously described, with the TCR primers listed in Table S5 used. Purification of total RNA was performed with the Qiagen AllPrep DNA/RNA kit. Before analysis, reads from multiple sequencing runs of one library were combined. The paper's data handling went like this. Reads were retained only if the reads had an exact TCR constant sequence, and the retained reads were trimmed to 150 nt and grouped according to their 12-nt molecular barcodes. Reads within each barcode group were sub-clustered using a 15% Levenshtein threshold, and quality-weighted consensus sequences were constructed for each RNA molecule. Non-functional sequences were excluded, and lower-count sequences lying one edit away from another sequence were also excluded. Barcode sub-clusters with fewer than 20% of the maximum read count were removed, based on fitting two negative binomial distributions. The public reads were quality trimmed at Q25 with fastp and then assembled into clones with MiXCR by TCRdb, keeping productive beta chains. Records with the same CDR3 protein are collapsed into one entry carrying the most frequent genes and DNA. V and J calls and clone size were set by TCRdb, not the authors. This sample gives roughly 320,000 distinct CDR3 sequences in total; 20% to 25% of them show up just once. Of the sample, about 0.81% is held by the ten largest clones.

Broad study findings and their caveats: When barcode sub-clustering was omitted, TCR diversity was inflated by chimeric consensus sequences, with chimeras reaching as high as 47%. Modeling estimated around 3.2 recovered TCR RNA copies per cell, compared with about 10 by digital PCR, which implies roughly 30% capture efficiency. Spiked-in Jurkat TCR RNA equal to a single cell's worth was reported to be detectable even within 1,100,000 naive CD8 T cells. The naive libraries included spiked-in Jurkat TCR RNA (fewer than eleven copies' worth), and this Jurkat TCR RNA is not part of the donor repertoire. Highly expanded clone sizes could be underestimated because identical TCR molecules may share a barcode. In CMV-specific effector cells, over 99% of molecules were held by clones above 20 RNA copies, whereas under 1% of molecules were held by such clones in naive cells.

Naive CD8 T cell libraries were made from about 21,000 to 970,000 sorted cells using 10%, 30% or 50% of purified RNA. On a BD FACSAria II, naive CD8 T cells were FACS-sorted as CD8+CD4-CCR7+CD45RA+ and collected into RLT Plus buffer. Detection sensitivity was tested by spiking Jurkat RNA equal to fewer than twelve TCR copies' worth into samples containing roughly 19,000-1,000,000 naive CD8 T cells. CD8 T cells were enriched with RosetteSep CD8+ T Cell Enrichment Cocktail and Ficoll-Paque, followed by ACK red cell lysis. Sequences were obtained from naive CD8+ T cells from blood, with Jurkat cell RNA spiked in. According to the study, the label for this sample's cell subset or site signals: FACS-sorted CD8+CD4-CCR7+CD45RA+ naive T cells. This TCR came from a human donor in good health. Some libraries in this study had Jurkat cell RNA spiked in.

The CDR3 corresponds to CASGHRIYEGYEQYF. The nucleotide sequence reads as follows: TGTGCTAGTGGTCATCGGATTTATGAGGGCTACGAGCAGTACTTC. The receptor chain draws on TRBV12-5 and TRBJ2-7; the D segment could be TRBD2, given 5 matching bases. V was cut back by 5 bases and J by 3 bases, leaving a gap of 17 bases between them. The cysteine opens and the phenylalanine closes a CDR3 of 15 amino acids. The retained sequence is limited to the CDR3, 45 bases, with the frame set at the first base. Based on the germline V gene, the CDR1 and CDR2 sequences are LGHNT and FRNRAP.